The text below deals with one T cell receptor (beta chain). The sample comes from a study of blood T cell repertoires in COVID-19. Study details: There were acute and convalescent COVID-19 samples, and they came from the United States, Italy and Spain. The cDNA or gDNA used as material had been derived from T cells, B-cell-depleted T cells, or PBMCs.

Original methodology: Cell counts per sample came from amplifying reference gene primers. The method was immunoSEQ multiplex PCR; TCRdb's version includes in-frame clones alone and lacks a portion of them. That table gives V, J and clone size, and the DNA gave D and trimming. The profile shows 250,000 or so clones, about 90% of them singletons. Germline values: CDR1 SEHNR, CDR2 FQNEAQ (reference sequence). With 1 base removed from V and 5 bases from J, the gap between germline ends came to 11 bases. This CDR3 is 15 amino acids long. This clonotype originated in an elderly man with acute or convalescent COVID-19. The rearrangement uses TRBV7-9 and TRBJ1-4; D is uncertain. The sequencing input was peripheral blood. CDR3 protein: CASSLDSHPNEKLFF. The CDR3, as DNA: TGTGCCAGCAGCTTAGACTCTCATCCCAATGAAAAACTGTTTTTT.